One sample yielded the 17 T cell receptor beta chains listed below, sequenced in a study of blood T cell repertoires in COVID-19. This table comes from immunoSEQ multiplex PCR, and its TCRdb copy is limited to in-frame clones, with some not included. In the table there are some 120,000 clones, less than 90% of which are singletons. Sequences were obtained from peripheral blood. These receptors came from a man older than 75 with active or convalescent COVID-19.

V is TRBV6-5 and J is TRBJ1-4; no clear D. This CDR3 region has 15 residues. The germline gives CDR1 MNHEY, CDR2 SVGAGI. Trimming pared 10 bases from V and 0 bases from J, leaving 15 bases between. In nucleotides, the CDR3 is TGTGCCACCTCTGAGGGATCAGCAACTAATGAAAAACTGTTTTTT. It codes for CATSEGSATNEKLFF.

The DNA of the CDR3 is TGTGCCACCCGGGACTACCGCACAGATACGCAGTATTTT. The encoded protein is CATRDYRTDTQYF. V gene TRBV24-1 combines with J gene TRBJ2-3; 7 bases line up with TRBD2. The CDR3 is 13 amino acids. The ends lost 9 bases at V and 1 base at J; junction bases unmatched: 3. CDR1 is KGHDR, CDR2 SFDVKD, per germline.

The chain uses TRBV5-1 and TRBJ2-7, with TRBD1 matching 7 bases. The CDR3 sequence is 16 residues long. Germline CDR1 is SGHRS and CDR2 is YFSETQ. After removal of 3 bases from V and 3 bases from J, the junction contained 12 bases not matched to a gene. Written as DNA, the CDR3 is TGCGCCAGCAGCTCGAACCGGGACAGAACTTTCTACGAGCAGTACTTC. It is translated as CASSSNRDRTFYEQYF.

The chain has TRBV3-1 (or the pseudogene TRBV3-2) and TRBJ2-3; D possibly corresponds to TRBD2 (7 bases). CDR1 is LGHDT and CDR2 is YNNKEL in the germline V gene (reference sequence). The CDR3 loop spans 14 amino acids. V lost 6 bases to trimming and J lost 4 bases, with 14 bases between them. The CDR3 sequence is CASSGGAWSDTQYF. The CDR3 DNA is TGTGCCAGCAGTGGGGGGGCCTGGTCAGATACGCAGTATTTT.

The chain has TRBV5-5 and TRBJ2-2; the D gene is possibly TRBD1 (5 bases). The CDR3 is 15 residues long. V was pared by 1 base and J by 2 bases, with 9 bases between. Germline CDR1 SGHKS, CDR2 YYEKEE (reference sequence). DNA of the CDR3: TGTGCCAGCAGCTTGACAGGTCCTAACACCGGGGAGCTGTTTTTT. It yields the protein CASSLTGPNTGELFF.

The chain employs TRBV2 and TRBJ1-1, with 9 bases aligning to TRBD1. From germline, CDR1 is SNHLY and CDR2 FYNNEI. The CDR3 is made up of 14 amino acids. V shed 6 bases and J 5 bases; nucleotides not matched to a gene: 7. The CDR3: CASSWDRVMTEAFF. For the CDR3, the DNA is TGTGCCAGCAGCTGGGACAGGGTCATGACTGAAGCTTTCTTT.

The V gene is TRBV24-1, the J gene TRBJ1-1; unclear D gene. The ends were cut back, 4 bases at V and 3 bases at J, with 8 bases in the middle. CDR1 is KGHDR, CDR2 SFDVKD, per germline. The CDR3 is 13 residues long. The CDR3 region has the DNA TGTGCCACCAGTGACACTTCCTACACTGAAGCTTTCTTT. It specifies CATSDTSYTEAFF.

This clone has only one observation. The genes are TRBV6-5 and TRBJ2-7; 10 bases map to TRBD1. The junction had 5 bases not matched to a gene; V was cut back by 8 bases and J by 1 base. The germline gives CDR1 MNHEY, CDR2 SVGAGI. This CDR3 contains 14 residues. The CDR3 nucleotides are TGTGCCAGCGTGTGGGACAGGGGATCCTACGAGCAGTACTTC. It codes for CASVWDRGSYEQYF.

The gene calls are TRBV6-5 and TRBJ1-1; D ambiguous. CDR1 is MNHEY and CDR2 is SVGAGI in the germline V gene. The CDR3 has 13 residues. With 7 bases removed from V and 8 bases from J, the gap between germline ends came to 17 bases. The CDR3 DNA is TGTGCCAGCATAGGCCGGGGTGGCTTGGAAGCTTTCTTT. This codes for CASIGRGGLEAFF.

The chain links TRBV3-1 (or the pseudogene TRBV3-2) to TRBJ1-3; TRBD1 might be the D (5 bases). The CDR3 is 15 amino acids. Germline CDR1 is LGHDT and CDR2 is YNNKEL (reference sequence). V lost 1 base and J 4 bases, leaving 11 bases between the germline ends. CDR3 DNA: TGTGCCAGCAGCCAAGCACGCAGGGCAGGAAACACCATATATTTT. Protein: CASSQARRAGNTIYF.

The chain uses TRBV28 and TRBJ1-6; TRBD1 matches at 7 bases. CDR1 and CDR2 from the germline V gene are MDHEN and SYDVKM. J was trimmed by 7 bases and V by 6 bases; bases with no gene match: 6. This CDR3 is built from 14 residues. The CDR3 loop is CASSRTGVNSPLHF. The CDR3 region has the DNA TGTGCCAGCAGCCGGACAGGTGTAAATTCACCCCTCCACTTT.

The V call is TRBV7-7, the J call TRBJ2-5, with D perhaps TRBD2 (6 bases). With 1 base removed from V and 2 bases from J, the gap between germline ends came to 14 bases. This CDR3 is built from 16 residues. Germline lookup yields CDR1 SSHAT and CDR2 FNYEAQ (reference sequence). In nucleotides, the CDR3 is TGTGCCAGCAGCTTAGGACTAGTCCTACCTCAAGAGACCCAGTACTTC. This gives the protein CASSLGLVLPQETQYF.

The chain has TRBV5-5 and TRBJ1-4; no definite D call. The germline V gene has CDR1 SGHKS and CDR2 YYEKEE (reference sequence). The CDR3 contains 15 residues. Between the trimmed V and J ends, which lost 4 bases and 8 bases, there was a span of 18 bases. The CDR3 loop is CASSRPTTGSEKLFF. As DNA, the CDR3 is TGTGCCAGCAGCCGCCCTACCACGGGGTCGGAAAAACTGTTTTTT.

The rearrangement links TRBV25-1 to TRBJ1-2, with D unresolved. V was trimmed by 3 bases and J by 4 bases, leaving 12 bases between them. Germline V gives CDR1 MGHDK, CDR2 SYGVNS. This CDR3 has 14 amino acids. CDR3 coding DNA: TGTGCCAGCAGTGAGAGCGGCTCCAGCTATGGCTACACCTTC. This gives the protein CASSESGSSYGYTF.

This chain links TRBV19 with TRBJ2-3; 14 bases line up with TRBD2. Germline-derived CDR1 and CDR2 are LNHDA and SQIVND (reference sequence). CDR3 length: 17 amino acids. The V gene end was trimmed by 7 bases and the J gene end by 1 base; junction bases not matched to a gene: 7. Here the CDR3 DNA reads TGTGCCAGTACCTCGACTAGCGGGAGGGCCGGCACAGATACGCAGTATTTT. Amino acid sequence: CASTSTSGRAGTDTQYF.

This clone has a single count. The genes are TRBV9 and TRBJ2-5, with TRBD1 matching 7 bases. Germline values: CDR1 SGDLS, CDR2 YYNGEE. This CDR3 has 15 amino acids. J was trimmed by 0 bases and V by 2 bases; bases with no gene match: 4. The CDR3 is CASSVLTGNQETQYF. The CDR3 nucleotides are TGTGCCAGCAGCGTTTTGACAGGGAACCAAGAGACCCAGTACTTC.

This chain links TRBV18 with TRBJ1-5, with D hard to call. CDR1 is KGHSH and CDR2 is LQKENI in the germline V gene. This CDR3 region has 15 residues. V was pared by 3 bases and J by 4 bases, with 13 bases between. The CDR3 nucleotides are TGTGCCAGCTCACCCCTAAGCGGGCGGAATCAGCCCCAGCATTTT. Residues: CASSPLSGRNQPQHF.